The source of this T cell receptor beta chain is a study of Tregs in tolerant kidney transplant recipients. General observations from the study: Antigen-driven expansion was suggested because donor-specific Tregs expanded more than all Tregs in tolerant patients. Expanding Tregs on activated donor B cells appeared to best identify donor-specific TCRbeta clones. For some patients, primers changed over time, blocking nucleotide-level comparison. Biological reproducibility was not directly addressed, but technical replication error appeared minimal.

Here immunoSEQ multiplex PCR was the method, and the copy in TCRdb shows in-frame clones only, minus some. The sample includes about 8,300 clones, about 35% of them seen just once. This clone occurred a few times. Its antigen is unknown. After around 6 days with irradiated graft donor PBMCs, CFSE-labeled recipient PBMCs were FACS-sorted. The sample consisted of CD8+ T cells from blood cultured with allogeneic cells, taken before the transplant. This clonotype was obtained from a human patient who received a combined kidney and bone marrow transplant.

CDR3 in DNA: TGTGCCAGCAGCTTGGAGGGGGAAACTGAAAAACTGTTTTTT. This translates into CASSLEGETEKLFF. The chain recombines TRBV5-5 with TRBJ1-4; maybe TRBD1 (6 bases). Trimming took off 0 bases at V and 7 bases at J, with 10 bases between the two ends. Germline CDR1 and CDR2: SGHKS and YYEKEE (reference sequence). CDR3 length: 14 amino acids.